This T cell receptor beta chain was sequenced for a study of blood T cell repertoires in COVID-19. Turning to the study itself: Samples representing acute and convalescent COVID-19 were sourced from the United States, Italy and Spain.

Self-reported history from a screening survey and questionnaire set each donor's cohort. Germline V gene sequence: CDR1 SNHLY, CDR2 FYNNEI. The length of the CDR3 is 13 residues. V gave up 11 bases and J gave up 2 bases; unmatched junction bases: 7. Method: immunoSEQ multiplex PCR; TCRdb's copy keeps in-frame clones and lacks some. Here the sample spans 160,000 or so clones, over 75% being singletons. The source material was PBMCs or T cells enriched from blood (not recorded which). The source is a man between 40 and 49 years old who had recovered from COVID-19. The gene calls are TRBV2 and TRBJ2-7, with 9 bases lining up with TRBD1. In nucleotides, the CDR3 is TGTGCCGGAACAGGGGGCATCCCCTACGAGCAGTACTTC. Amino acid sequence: CAGTGGIPYEQYF.